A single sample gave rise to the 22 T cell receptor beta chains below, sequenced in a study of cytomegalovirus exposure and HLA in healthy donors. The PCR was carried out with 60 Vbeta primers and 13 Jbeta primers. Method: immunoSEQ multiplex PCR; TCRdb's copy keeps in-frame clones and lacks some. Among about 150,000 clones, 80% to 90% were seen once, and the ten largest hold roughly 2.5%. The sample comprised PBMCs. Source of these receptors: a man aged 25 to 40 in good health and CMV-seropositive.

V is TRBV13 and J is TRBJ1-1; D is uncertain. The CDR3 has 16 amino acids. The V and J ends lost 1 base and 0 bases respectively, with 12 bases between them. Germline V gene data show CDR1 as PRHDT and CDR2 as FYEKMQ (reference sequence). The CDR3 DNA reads TGTGCCAGCAGCTTAGTAAGCAGGTCCCTGAACACTGAAGCTTTCTTT. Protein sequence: CASSLVSRSLNTEAFF.

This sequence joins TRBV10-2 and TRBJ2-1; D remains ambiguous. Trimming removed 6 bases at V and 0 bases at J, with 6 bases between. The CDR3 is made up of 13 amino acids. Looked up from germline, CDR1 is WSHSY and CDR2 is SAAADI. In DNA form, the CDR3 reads TGCGCCAGCAGCGCGAGCTCCTACAATGAGCAGTTCTTC. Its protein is CASSASSYNEQFF.

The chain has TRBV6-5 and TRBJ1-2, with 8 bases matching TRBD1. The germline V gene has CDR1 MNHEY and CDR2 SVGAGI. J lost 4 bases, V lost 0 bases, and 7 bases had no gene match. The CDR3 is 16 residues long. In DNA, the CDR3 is TGTGCCAGCAGTTACTCCCCCAGGGGGCCTGGCTATGGCTACACCTTC. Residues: CASSYSPRGPGYGYTF.

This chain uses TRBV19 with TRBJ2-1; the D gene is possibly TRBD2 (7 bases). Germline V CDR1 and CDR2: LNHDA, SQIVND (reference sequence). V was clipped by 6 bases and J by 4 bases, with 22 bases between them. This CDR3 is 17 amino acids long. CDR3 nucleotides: TGTGCCAGTAGGGCTGGCGGTCGGGGAGGGGGTTACAATGAGCAGTTCTTC. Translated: CASRAGGRGGGYNEQFF.

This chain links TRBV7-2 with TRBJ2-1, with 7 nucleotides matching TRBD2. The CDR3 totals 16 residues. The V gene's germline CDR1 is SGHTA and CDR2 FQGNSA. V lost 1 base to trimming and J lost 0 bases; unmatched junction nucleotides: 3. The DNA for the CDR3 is TGTGCCAGCAGCTTAGAGACTAGCAGCTCCTACAATGAGCAGTTCTTC. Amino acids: CASSLETSSSYNEQFF.

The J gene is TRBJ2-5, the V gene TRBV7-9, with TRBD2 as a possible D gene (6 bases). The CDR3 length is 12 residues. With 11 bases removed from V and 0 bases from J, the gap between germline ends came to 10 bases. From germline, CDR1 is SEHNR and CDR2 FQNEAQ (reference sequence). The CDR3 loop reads CAGAGNQETQYF. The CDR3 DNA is TGTGCCGGGGCGGGGAACCAAGAGACCCAGTACTTC.

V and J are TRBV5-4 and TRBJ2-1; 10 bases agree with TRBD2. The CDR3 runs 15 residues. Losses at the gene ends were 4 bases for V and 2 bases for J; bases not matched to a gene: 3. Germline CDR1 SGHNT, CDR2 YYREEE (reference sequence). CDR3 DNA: TGTGCCAGCAGCCCTACTAGCGGGGCCTACAATGAGCAGTTCTTC. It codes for CASSPTSGAYNEQFF.

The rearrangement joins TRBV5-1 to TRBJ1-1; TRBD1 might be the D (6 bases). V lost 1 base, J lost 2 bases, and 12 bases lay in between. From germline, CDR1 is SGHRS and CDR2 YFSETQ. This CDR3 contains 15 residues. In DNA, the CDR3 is TGCGCCAGCAGCTTGAACTTACAGGGCAACACTGAAGCTTTCTTT. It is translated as CASSLNLQGNTEAFF.

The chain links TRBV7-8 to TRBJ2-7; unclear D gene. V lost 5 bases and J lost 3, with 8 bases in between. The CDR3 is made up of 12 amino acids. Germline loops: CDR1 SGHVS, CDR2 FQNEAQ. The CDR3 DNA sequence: TGTGCCAGCAGCCTACGAATCTACGAGCAGTACTTC. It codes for CASSLRIYEQYF. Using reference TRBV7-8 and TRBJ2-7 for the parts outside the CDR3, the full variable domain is GAGVSQSPRYKVAKRGQDVALRCDPISGHVSLFWYQQALGQGPEFLTYFQNEAQLDKSGLPSDRFFAERPEGSVSTLKIQRTQQEDSAVYLCASSLRIYEQYFGPGTRLTVT.

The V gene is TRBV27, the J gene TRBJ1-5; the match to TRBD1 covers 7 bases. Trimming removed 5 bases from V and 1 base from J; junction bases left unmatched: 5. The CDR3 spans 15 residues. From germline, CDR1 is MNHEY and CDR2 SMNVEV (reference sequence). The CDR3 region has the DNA TGTGCCAGCAGTCCGCGACAGGGCAGCAATCAGCCCCAGCATTTT. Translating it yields CASSPRQGSNQPQHF.

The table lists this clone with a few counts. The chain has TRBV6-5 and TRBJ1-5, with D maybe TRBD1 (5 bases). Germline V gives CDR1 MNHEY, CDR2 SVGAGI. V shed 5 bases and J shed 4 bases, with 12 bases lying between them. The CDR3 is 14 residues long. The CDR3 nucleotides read TGTGCCAGCAGTCTCGGGACTTGGAATCAGCCCCAGCATTTT. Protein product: CASSLGTWNQPQHF.

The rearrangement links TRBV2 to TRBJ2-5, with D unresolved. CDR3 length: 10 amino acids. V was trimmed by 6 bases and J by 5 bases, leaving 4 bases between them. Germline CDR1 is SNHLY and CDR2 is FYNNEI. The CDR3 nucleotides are TGTGCCAGCAGACGGGAGACCCAGTACTTC. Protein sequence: CASRRETQYF.

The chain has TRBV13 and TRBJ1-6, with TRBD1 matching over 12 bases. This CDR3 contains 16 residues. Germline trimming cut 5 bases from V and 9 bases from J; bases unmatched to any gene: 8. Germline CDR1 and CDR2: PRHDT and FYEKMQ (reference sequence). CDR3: CASSARGTGGISPLHF. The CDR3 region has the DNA TGTGCCAGCAGCGCCCGCGGGACAGGGGGCATTTCACCCCTCCACTTT.

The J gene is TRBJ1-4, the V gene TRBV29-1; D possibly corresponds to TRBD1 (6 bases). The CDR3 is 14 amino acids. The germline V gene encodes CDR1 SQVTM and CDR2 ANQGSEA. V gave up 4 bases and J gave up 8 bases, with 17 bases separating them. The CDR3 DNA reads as TGCAGCGTTGTCACAGACAGGAGAAACGAAAAACTGTTTTTT. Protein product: CSVVTDRRNEKLFF. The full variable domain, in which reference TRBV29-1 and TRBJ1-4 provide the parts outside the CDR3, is SAVISQKPSRDICQRGTSLTIQCQVDSQVTMMFWYRQQPGQSLTLIATANQGSEATYESGFVIDKFPISRPNLTFSTLTVSNMSPEDSSIYLCSVVTDRRNEKLFFGSGTQLSVL.

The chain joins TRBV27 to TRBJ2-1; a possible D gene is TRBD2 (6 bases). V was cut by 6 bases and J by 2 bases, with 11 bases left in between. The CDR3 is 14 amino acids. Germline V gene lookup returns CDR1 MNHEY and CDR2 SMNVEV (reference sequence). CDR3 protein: CASSPGVTYNEQFF. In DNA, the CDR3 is TGTGCCAGCAGCCCGGGAGTTACCTACAATGAGCAGTTCTTC.

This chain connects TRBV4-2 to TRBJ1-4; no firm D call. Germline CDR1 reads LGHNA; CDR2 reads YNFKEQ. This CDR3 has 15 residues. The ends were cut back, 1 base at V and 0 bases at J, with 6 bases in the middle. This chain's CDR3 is CASSQGATTNEKLFF. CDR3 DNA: TGTGCCAGCAGCCAAGGGGCAACAACTAATGAAAAACTGTTTTTT.

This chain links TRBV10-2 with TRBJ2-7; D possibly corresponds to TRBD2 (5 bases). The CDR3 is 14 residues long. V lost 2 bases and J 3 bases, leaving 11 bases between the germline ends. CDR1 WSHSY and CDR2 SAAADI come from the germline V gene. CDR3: CASSEVLAFYEQYF. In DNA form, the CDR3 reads TGCGCCAGCAGTGAGGTTCTAGCTTTCTACGAGCAGTACTTC.

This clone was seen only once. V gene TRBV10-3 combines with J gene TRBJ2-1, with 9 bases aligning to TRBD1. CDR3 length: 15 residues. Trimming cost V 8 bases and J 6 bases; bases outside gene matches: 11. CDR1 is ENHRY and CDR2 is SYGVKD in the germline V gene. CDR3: CAIGYGQGKSNEQFF. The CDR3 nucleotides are TGTGCCATCGGATATGGACAGGGGAAGTCCAATGAGCAGTTCTTC.

The CDR3 is CASGRDISYEQYF. Written as DNA, the CDR3 is TGTGCCTCCGGCCGGGACATCTCCTACGAGCAGTACTTC. The rearrangement joins TRBV15 to TRBJ2-7; tentatively, D is TRBD1 (6 bases). CDR3 size: 13 residues. V shed 11 bases and J shed 0 bases, with 14 bases lying between them. From germline, CDR1 is LNHNV and CDR2 YYDKDF (reference sequence).

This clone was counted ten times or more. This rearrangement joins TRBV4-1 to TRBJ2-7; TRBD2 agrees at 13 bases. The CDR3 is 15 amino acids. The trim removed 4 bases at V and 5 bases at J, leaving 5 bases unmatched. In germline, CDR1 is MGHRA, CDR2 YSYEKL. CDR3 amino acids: CASSPGLAGENEQYF. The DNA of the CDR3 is TGCGCCAGCAGCCCAGGACTAGCGGGAGAAAACGAGCAGTACTTC.

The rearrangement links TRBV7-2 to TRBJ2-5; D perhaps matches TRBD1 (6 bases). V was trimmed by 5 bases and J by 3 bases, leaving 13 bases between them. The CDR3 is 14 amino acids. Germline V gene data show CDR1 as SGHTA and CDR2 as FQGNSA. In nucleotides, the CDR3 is TGTGCCAGCAGCCCGAACAGGGCAAAAGAGACCCAGTACTTC. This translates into CASSPNRAKETQYF. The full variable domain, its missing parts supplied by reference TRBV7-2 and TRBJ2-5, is GAGVSQSPSNKVTEKGKDVELRCDPISGHTALYWYRQSLGQGLEFLIYFQGNSAPDKSGLPSDRFSAERTGGSVSTLTIQRTQQEDSAVYLCASSPNRAKETQYFGPGTRLLVL.

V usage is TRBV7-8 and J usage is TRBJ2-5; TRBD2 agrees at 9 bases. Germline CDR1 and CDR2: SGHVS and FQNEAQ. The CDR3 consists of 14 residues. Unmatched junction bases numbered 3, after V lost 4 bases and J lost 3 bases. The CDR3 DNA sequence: TGTGCCAGCAGCTCCCGACTAGCGGAAGAGACCCAGTACTTC. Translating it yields CASSSRLAEETQYF.